These T cell receptor beta chains were read from a single sample in a study of CD8+ T cells in alopecia areata. Measured with immunoSEQ multiplex PCR; TCRdb has only the in-frame clones, and not every one. The profile shows about 260,000 clones, 50% to 75% of them singletons. The sample here was CD4+ T cells sorted from blood, taken at week 52, from a patient treated with tofacitinib. These TCRs come from a human donor with alopecia areata. The conserved cysteine and the conserved F or W are not part of the CDR3 here.

v_call,cdr3_aa
TRBV25-1,ASRKGARGTQY
TRBV7-9,ASSLVSGELF
TRBV25-1,ASSAQGALHEQY
TRBV5-1,ASRRDIENEQY
TRBV5-1,ASSLVGSSYEQY
TRBV29-1,SARQGANYGYT
TRBV11-1,ASSWEGRNSPLH
TRBV4-3,ASSQGLRQVDEQY
TRBV29-1,SVAREETQY
TRBV15,ATSRDLVETQY
TRBV7-2,ASSPRGGHQPQH
TRBV9,ASSQGAGGYNEQF
TRBV5-1,ASSFGDRSPNTEAF
TRBV5-6,ASSRTLSGELF
TRBV10-3,AISDQGGSNQPQH
TRBV5-1,ASSSRTGHTGELF
TRBV30,AWIGTAYTEAF
TRBV21-1,ASSKGPDRGLWQPQH
TRBV29-1,SSWTGGQETQY
TRBV29-1,SADRRLHTDTQY
TRBV6-5,ATVGQHGYT
TRBV9,ASSGGTGDNSPLH
TRBV7-2,ASSLVLGNEQF
TRBV19,ASSTQGVETQY
TRBV10-3,AINQRGRTEPEAF
TRBV18,ASSPARGVGELF
TRBV7-2,ASSEYVAATDTQY